This TCR beta chain was obtained from a study of shared clonotypes between healthy human individuals. Sorted-subset replicate PCRs used 200 to 250 ng DNA, around 27,000 T cell genomes. TCRdb's copy holds only in-frame clones and misses some; the assay was immunoSEQ multiplex PCR. Found here are some 790,000 clones, 55% to 80% of them singletons; the top ten hold about 1.7%. CDR1 MGHRA and CDR2 YSYEKL come from the germline V gene. The CDR3 has 13 residues. The V end was cut by 1 base, the J end by 2 bases, with 4 bases between. The receptor was isolated from a woman in her 30s in good health. Sequenced input: memory CD4+ T cells sorted from blood. Subset indicated: CD45RA-negative fraction. The gene calls are TRBV4-1 and TRBJ2-3; D is ambiguous. The CDR3 DNA is TGCGCCAGCAGCCAAGCCACCACAGATACGCAGTATTTT. It is translated as CASSQATTDTQYF.